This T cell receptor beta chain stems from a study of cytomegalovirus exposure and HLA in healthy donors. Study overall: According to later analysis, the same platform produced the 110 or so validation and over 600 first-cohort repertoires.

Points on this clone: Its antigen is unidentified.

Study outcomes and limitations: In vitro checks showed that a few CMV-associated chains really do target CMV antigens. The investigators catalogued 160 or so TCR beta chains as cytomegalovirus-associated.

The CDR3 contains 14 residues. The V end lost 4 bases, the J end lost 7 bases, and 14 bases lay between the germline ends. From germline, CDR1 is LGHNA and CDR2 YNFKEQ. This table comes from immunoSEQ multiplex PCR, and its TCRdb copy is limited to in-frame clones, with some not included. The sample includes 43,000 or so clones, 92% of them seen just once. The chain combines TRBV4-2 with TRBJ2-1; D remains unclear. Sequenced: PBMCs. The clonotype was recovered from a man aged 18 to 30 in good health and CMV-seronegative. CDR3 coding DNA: TGTGCCAGCAGCCCCCAGGCTGAGTGGAATGAGCAGTTCTTC. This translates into CASSPQAEWNEQFF.